Listed below are T cell receptor beta chains from one sample, sequenced in a study of blood T cell repertoires in COVID-19. Sequencing used immunoSEQ multiplex PCR; TCRdb keeps in-frame clones, though not all of them. The data hold roughly 150,000 clones, with 84% observed a single time. Sample: peripheral blood. The receptors shown here come from a woman between 45 and 65 years old in a cohort sampled during active or convalescent COVID-19. Each CDR3 is given without its conserved first and last residue. The order of the fields is J gene, V gene, CDR3 protein.

j_call: TRBJ2-7; v_call: TRBV3-1/TRBV3-2; cdr3_aa: ASSQVRQGMRSYEQY
j_call: TRBJ1-2; v_call: TRBV19; cdr3_aa: ASSIDRDANYGYT
j_call: TRBJ1-5; v_call: TRBV18; cdr3_aa: ASSPRSSVGVSNQPQH
j_call: TRBJ2-3; v_call: TRBV14; cdr3_aa: ASSQVPGLAGAQY
j_call: TRBJ2-1; v_call: TRBV2; cdr3_aa: ASSSNRVGDYNEQF
j_call: TRBJ1-1; v_call: TRBV10-3; cdr3_aa: AISDRFVGLNTEAF
j_call: TRBJ2-3; v_call: TRBV2; cdr3_aa: ASSEWGQSLGTDTQY
j_call: TRBJ1-5; v_call: TRBV5-1; cdr3_aa: ASSLEGGSDYSNQPQH
j_call: TRBJ1-3; v_call: TRBV6-1; cdr3_aa: ASSDHGGGRGNTIY
j_call: TRBJ2-1; v_call: TRBV7-6; cdr3_aa: ASSFGGQRANEQF
j_call: TRBJ2-7; v_call: TRBV6-2/TRBV6-3; cdr3_aa: ASSTILATEQY
j_call: TRBJ2-3; v_call: TRBV24-1; cdr3_aa: ATSDPGQGNTDTQY
j_call: TRBJ2-1; v_call: TRBV5-3; cdr3_aa: ARSLLTGEPYNEQF
j_call: TRBJ1-5; v_call: TRBV14; cdr3_aa: ASSQGRGSPSNQPQH
j_call: TRBJ1-5; v_call: TRBV3-1/TRBV3-2; cdr3_aa: ASSQDTTAHQPQH
j_call: TRBJ2-6; v_call: TRBV19; cdr3_aa: ASSIGTGASGANVLT
j_call: TRBJ2-2; v_call: TRBV5-1; cdr3_aa: ASEGISGGTGELF
j_call: TRBJ2-6; v_call: TRBV11-2; cdr3_aa: ASRTSGANVLT